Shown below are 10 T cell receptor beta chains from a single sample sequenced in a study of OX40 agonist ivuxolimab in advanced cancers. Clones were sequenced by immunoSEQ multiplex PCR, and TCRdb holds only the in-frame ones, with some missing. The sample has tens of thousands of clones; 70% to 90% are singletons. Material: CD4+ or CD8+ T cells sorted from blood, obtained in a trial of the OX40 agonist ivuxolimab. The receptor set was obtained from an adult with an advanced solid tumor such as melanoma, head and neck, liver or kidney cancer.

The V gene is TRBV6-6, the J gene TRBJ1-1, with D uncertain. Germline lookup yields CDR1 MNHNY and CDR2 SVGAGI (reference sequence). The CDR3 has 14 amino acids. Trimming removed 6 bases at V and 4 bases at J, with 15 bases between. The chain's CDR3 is CASREGTRGTEAFF. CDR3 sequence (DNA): TGTGCCAGCAGAGAGGGAACCCGAGGCACTGAAGCTTTCTTT.

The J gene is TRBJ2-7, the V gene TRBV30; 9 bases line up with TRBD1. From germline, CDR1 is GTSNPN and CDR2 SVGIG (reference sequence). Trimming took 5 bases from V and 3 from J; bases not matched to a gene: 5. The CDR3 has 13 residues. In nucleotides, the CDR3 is TGTGCCTGGGCGGACAGGGGAAGCTACGAGCAGTACTTC. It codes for CAWADRGSYEQYF. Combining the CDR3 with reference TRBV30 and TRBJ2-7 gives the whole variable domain SQTIHQWPATLVQPVGSPLSLECTVEGTSNPNLYWYRQAAGRGLQLLFYSVGIGQISSEVPQNLSASRPQDRQFILSSKKLLLSDSGFYLCAWADRGSYEQYFGPGTRLTVT.

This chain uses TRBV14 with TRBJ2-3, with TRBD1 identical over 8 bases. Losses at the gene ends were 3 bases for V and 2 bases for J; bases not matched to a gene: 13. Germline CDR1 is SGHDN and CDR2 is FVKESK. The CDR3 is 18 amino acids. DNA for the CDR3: TGTGCCAGCAGCCAGACAGGGGCCGAAGGACTATACACAGATACGCAGTATTTT. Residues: CASSQTGAEGLYTDTQYF.

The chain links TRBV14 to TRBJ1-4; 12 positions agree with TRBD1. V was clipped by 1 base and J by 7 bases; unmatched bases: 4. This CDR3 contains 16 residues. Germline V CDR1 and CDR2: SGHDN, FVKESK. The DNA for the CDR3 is TGTGCCAGCAGCCAAGGGGACAGGGGGCCAACTGAAAAACTGTTTTTT. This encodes CASSQGDRGPTEKLFF.

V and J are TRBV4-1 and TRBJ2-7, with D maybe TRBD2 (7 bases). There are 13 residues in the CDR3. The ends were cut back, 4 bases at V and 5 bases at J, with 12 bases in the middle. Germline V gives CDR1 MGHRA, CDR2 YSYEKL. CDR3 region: CASSPGRGNEQYF. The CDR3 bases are TGCGCCAGCAGCCCGGGGAGGGGGAACGAGCAGTACTTC.

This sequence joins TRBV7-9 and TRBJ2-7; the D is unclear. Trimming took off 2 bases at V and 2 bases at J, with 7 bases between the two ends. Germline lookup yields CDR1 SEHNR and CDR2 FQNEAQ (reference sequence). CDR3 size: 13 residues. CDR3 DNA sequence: TGTGCCAGCAGCTTATACGGCGCCTACGAGCAGTACTTC. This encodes CASSLYGAYEQYF.

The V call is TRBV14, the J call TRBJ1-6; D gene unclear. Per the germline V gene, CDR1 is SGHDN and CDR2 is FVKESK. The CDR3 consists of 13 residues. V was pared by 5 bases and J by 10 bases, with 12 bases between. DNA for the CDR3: TGTGCCAGCAGCTTTTGGGAAAACTCACCCCTCCACTTT. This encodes CASSFWENSPLHF.

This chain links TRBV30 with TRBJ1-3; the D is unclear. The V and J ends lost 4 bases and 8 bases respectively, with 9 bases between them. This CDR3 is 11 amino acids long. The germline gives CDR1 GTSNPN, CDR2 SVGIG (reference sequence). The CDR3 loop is CAWIVLDTIYF. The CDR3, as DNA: TGTGCCTGGATTGTGTTGGACACCATATATTTT. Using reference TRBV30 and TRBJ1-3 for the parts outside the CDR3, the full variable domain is SQTIHQWPATLVQPVGSPLSLECTVEGTSNPNLYWYRQAAGRGLQLLFYSVGIGQISSEVPQNLSASRPQDRQFILSSKKLLLSDSGFYLCAWIVLDTIYFGEGSWLTVV.

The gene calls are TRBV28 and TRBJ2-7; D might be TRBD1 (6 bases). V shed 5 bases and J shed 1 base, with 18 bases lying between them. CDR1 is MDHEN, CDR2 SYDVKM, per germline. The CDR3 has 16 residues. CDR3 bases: TGTGCCAGCAGTATTCCCTCGGACAGTCCATCCTACGAGCAGTACTTC. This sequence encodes CASSIPSDSPSYEQYF.

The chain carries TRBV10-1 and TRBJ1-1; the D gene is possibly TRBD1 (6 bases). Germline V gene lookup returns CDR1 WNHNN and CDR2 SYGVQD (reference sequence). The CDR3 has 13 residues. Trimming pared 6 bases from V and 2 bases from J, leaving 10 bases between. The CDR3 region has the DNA TGCGCCAGCAGAAGGGACATCAACACTGAAGCTTTCTTT. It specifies CASRRDINTEAFF.